The 15 T cell receptor beta chains reported below all come from one sample, sequenced in a study of blood T cell repertoires in COVID-19. Sequencing was performed with immunoSEQ multiplex PCR; in TCRdb, only in-frame clones are kept and a portion is missing. The table includes hundreds of thousands of clones, around 87% detected once. Specimen: peripheral blood. The receptor source for this set is a woman between 45 and 60 years old who had recovered from COVID-19.

The V gene is TRBV27, the J gene TRBJ1-2; the match to TRBD1 covers 8 bases. With 6 bases clipped from V and 8 bases from J, the junction kept 5 bases outside the gene matches. The CDR3 contains 12 residues. Germline assignment: CDR1 MNHEY and CDR2 SMNVEV (reference sequence). For the CDR3, the DNA is TGTGCCAGCAGACGACAGGGGAGCGGCTACACCTTC. The encoded protein is CASRRQGSGYTF.

This sequence joins TRBV6-5 and TRBJ2-1; 10 bases align to TRBD2. CDR3 length: 16 residues. Trimming cost V 4 bases and J 7 bases; bases outside gene matches: 10. Germline V lookup: CDR1 MNHEY, CDR2 SVGAGI. As DNA, the CDR3 is TGTGCCAGCAGTTTAGCCGGACTAGCGGTTCAGAATGAGCAGTTCTTC. This translates into CASSLAGLAVQNEQFF.

This clone appeared a single time. The CDR3, as DNA: TGCGCCAGCAGCGTACGTTACCGGCGGGGGCAGAATGAGCAGTTCTTC. Protein product: CASSVRYRRGQNEQFF. The J gene is TRBJ2-1, the V gene TRBV4-1; D perhaps matches TRBD2 (7 bases). The germline gives CDR1 MGHRA, CDR2 YSYEKL. This CDR3 spans 16 amino acids. Trimming cost V 5 bases and J 7 bases, with 21 bases left between them.

This chain connects TRBV5-1 to TRBJ2-1, with D hard to call. The CDR3 totals 12 residues. The germline gives CDR1 SGHRS, CDR2 YFSETQ. Deletions cut 7 bases from V and 7 bases from J, with 12 bases between. The CDR3 loop is CASFHTGNEQFF. CDR3 nucleotides: TGCGCCAGCTTCCATACGGGTAATGAGCAGTTCTTC.

The chain joins TRBV5-6 to TRBJ2-1; D remains unclear. The CDR3 contains 13 residues. V lost 3 bases and J lost 10, with 14 bases in between. The V gene's germline CDR1 is SGHDT and CDR2 YYEEEE. The DNA for the CDR3 is TGTGCCAGCAGCTACACGCGTCGAGCGGAGCAGTTCTTC. Amino acid sequence: CASSYTRRAEQFF. Full variable domain (outside the CDR3, taken from reference TRBV5-6 and TRBJ2-1): DAGVTQSPTHLIKTRGQQVTLRCSPKSGHDTVSWYQQALGQGPQFIFQYYEEEERQRGNFPDRFSGHQFPNYSSELNVNALLLGDSALYLCASSYTRRAEQFFGPGTRLTVL.

The rearrangement links TRBV4-3 to TRBJ1-4; unclear D gene. Trimming removed 2 bases from V and 0 bases from J, with 7 bases in between. CDR3 length equals 15 residues. Germline loops: CDR1 LGHNA, CDR2 YSLEER. The CDR3 loop reads CASSQFYSTNEKLFF. CDR3 bases: TGCGCCAGCAGCCAATTCTACTCAACTAATGAAAAACTGTTTTTT.

The rearrangement links TRBV7-2 to TRBJ1-5, with D hard to call. Looked up from germline, CDR1 is SGHTA and CDR2 is FQGNSA. The germline V and J ends were trimmed by 1 base and 6 bases, with 7 bases remaining between them. This CDR3 has 13 amino acids. CDR3 amino acids: CASSLEAVQPQHF. CDR3 sequence (DNA): TGTGCCAGCAGCTTAGAGGCGGTTCAGCCCCAGCATTTT.

V gene TRBV5-6 combines with J gene TRBJ2-2; weak D call: TRBD1 (6 bases). This CDR3 contains 14 residues. Looked up from germline, CDR1 is SGHDT and CDR2 is YYEEEE. V dropped 1 base and J dropped 7 bases, with 11 bases sitting between them. The CDR3: CASSLQGFGGELFF. Here the CDR3 DNA reads TGTGCCAGCAGCTTGCAGGGGTTTGGCGGGGAGCTGTTTTTT.

This chain joins TRBV7-2 and TRBJ1-2; D is perhaps TRBD1 (5 bases). Trimming took off 0 bases at V and 5 bases at J, with 7 bases between the two ends. CDR1 is SGHTA and CDR2 is FQGNSA in the germline V gene. The CDR3 is 13 residues long. The CDR3 protein is CASSLATGYGYTF. The CDR3 coding sequence is TGTGCCAGCAGCTTAGCTACAGGATATGGCTACACCTTC.

The rearrangement joins TRBV5-4 to TRBJ1-4; 8 bases are a match to TRBD1. Trimming cost V 4 bases and J 0 bases; bases outside gene matches: 8. The CDR3 is 17 amino acids. CDR1 and CDR2 from the germline V gene are SGHNT and YYREEE (reference sequence). As DNA, the CDR3 is TGTGCCAGCAGCACACTCGGACAGGGATCAACTAATGAAAAACTGTTTTTT. Its protein product is CASSTLGQGSTNEKLFF.

The chain joins TRBV5-1 to TRBJ2-2; 7 bases match TRBD2. Trimming took 7 bases from V and 2 from J; bases not matched to a gene: 5. This CDR3 comprises 14 residues. Germline CDR1 is SGHRS and CDR2 is YFSETQ. CDR3 bases: TGCGCCAGCGGCCGGGACTATAACACCGGGGAGCTGTTTTTT. It is translated as CASGRDYNTGELFF. Looking up the rest from reference TRBV5-1 and TRBJ2-2 gives the full variable domain: KAGVTQTPRYLIKTRGQQVTLSCSPISGHRSVSWYQQTPGQGLQFLFEYFSETQRNKGNFPGRFSGRQFSNSRSEMNVSTLELGDSALYLCASGRDYNTGELFFGEGSRLTVL.

Only one count was recorded for this clone. The CDR3: CASSFFQGGQHF. DNA of the CDR3: TGTGCCAGCAGCTTCTTTCAGGGAGGGCAGCATTTT. The rearrangement links TRBV7-2 to TRBJ1-5; tentatively, D is TRBD1 (5 bases). This CDR3 has 12 residues. Germline-derived CDR1 and CDR2 are SGHTA and FQGNSA. V dropped 3 bases and J dropped 13 bases, with 13 bases sitting between them.

This rearrangement joins TRBV7-2 to TRBJ2-1, with D unresolved. V was clipped by 5 bases and J by 0 bases, with 11 bases between them. The CDR3 sequence is 15 residues long. The V gene's germline CDR1 is SGHTA and CDR2 FQGNSA. The CDR3 sequence is CASSPGRFSYNEQFF. The CDR3 DNA sequence: TGTGCCAGCAGCCCCGGCAGGTTCTCCTACAATGAGCAGTTCTTC.

The V gene is TRBV7-2, the J gene TRBJ1-6; D is perhaps TRBD1 (5 bases). Trimming cost V 8 bases and J 8 bases, with 13 bases left between them. Germline V gene sequence: CDR1 SGHTA, CDR2 FQGNSA. This CDR3 comprises 13 residues. CDR3 sequence (DNA): TGTGCCAGCGGGGGAGGGGCTGATTCACCCCTCCACTTT. It specifies CASGGGADSPLHF.

The chain uses TRBV4-2 and TRBJ2-1; the match to TRBD2 covers 13 bases. The CDR3 covers 17 residues. V shed 3 bases, J shed 5 bases, and the junction held 7 bases outside the gene matches. CDR1 LGHNA and CDR2 YNFKEQ come from the germline V gene. CDR3 nucleotides: TGTGCCAGCAGCCAGGGGAATGGACTAGCGGGAGACAATGAGCAGTTCTTC. Encoded protein: CASSQGNGLAGDNEQFF.